One sample yielded the 20 T cell receptor beta chains listed below, sequenced in a study of blood T cell repertoires in COVID-19. Measured with immunoSEQ multiplex PCR; TCRdb has only the in-frame clones, and not every one. The sample has over 110,000 clones; under 90% are singletons. The sequenced sample consisted of peripheral blood. The origin of the receptors is a man between 65 and 85 years old who had recovered from COVID-19.

J is TRBJ1-2 and V is TRBV18; possible D gene TRBD1, 6 bases. The germline V gene encodes CDR1 KGHSH and CDR2 LQKENI. The CDR3 is 14 amino acids. V was pared by 3 bases and J by 2 bases, with 10 bases between. CDR3 residues: CASSPSTGNYGYTF. CDR3 DNA: TGTGCCAGCTCACCCTCGACAGGAAACTATGGCTACACCTTC.

The rearrangement uses TRBV18 and TRBJ2-3, with no clear D. CDR1 and CDR2 from the germline V gene are KGHSH and LQKENI. This CDR3 is 15 amino acids long. V lost 2 bases to trimming and J lost 4 bases, with 13 bases between them. The CDR3: CASSPSPNQADTQYF. The CDR3 DNA follows: TGTGCCAGCTCACCAAGCCCCAATCAGGCAGATACGCAGTATTTT. Together with reference TRBV18 and TRBJ2-3, the CDR3 gives the full variable domain: NAGVMQNPRHLVRRRGQEARLRCSPMKGHSHVYWYRQLPEEGLKFMVYLQKENIIDESGMPKERFSAEFPKEGPSILRIQQVVRGDSAAYFCASSPSPNQADTQYFGPGTRLTVL.

This chain joins TRBV19 and TRBJ2-1; TRBD2 agrees at 8 bases. The CDR3 sequence is 14 residues long. The V segment lost 1 base and the J segment 6 bases; nucleotides outside the gene matches: 2. The germline gives CDR1 LNHDA, CDR2 SQIVND (reference sequence). The DNA of the CDR3 is TGTGCCAGTAGTATAGGACTAGCGCTCAATGAGCAGTTCTTC. This sequence encodes CASSIGLALNEQFF. The full variable domain, completed using reference TRBV19 and TRBJ2-1, is DGGITQSPKYLFRKEGQNVTLSCEQNLNHDAMYWYRQDPGQGLRLIYYSQIVNDFQKGDIAEGYSVSREKKESFPLTVTSAQKNPTAFYLCASSIGLALNEQFFGPGTRLTVL.

This clone came up once. The rearrangement links TRBV6-5 to TRBJ1-2, with 8 bases that match TRBD1. Per the germline V gene, CDR1 is MNHEY and CDR2 is SVGAGI. CDR3 length: 13 amino acids. V lost 6 bases and J lost 4; bases outside the gene matches: 4. CDR3 sequence: CASRNDRGYGYTF. CDR3 DNA sequence: TGTGCCAGCAGGAACGACAGGGGCTATGGCTACACCTTC.

V and J are TRBV29-1 and TRBJ2-7; 9 bases are shared with TRBD2. J gave up 3 bases and V 4 bases, and 7 bases lay outside the gene matches. Germline loops: CDR1 SQVTM, CDR2 ANQGSEA. The CDR3 has 14 residues. The CDR3 region has the DNA TGCAGCGTTGGGGCTAGCGGGGTATACTACGAGCAGTACTTC. It translates to CSVGASGVYYEQYF.

The chain has TRBV7-9 and TRBJ2-1; tentatively, D is TRBD2 (5 bases). Between the trimmed V and J ends, which lost 2 bases and 5 bases, there was a span of 16 bases. This CDR3 contains 16 residues. CDR1 is SEHNR, CDR2 FQNEAQ, per germline (reference sequence). Here the CDR3 reads CASSLSLFSAHNEQFF. In nucleotides, the CDR3 is TGTGCCAGCAGCTTATCCTTGTTTAGCGCTCACAATGAGCAGTTCTTC.

The chain links TRBV25-1 to TRBJ2-2; D remains ambiguous. V lost 1 base and J lost 1, with 7 bases in between. In germline, CDR1 is MGHDK, CDR2 SYGVNS. The CDR3 has 15 amino acids. The DNA of the CDR3 is TGTGCCAGCAGTGAATTCGGTGTGAACACCGGGGAGCTGTTTTTT. Its translation is CASSEFGVNTGELFF. Combining the CDR3 with reference TRBV25-1 and TRBJ2-2 gives the whole variable domain EADIYQTPRYLVIGTGKKITLECSQTMGHDKMYWYQQDPGMELHLIHYSYGVNSTEKGDLSSESTVSRIRTEHFPLTLESARPSHTSQYLCASSEFGVNTGELFFGEGSRLTVL.

The chain couples TRBV3-1 (or the pseudogene TRBV3-2) to TRBJ1-1, with D possibly matching TRBD1 (5 bases). CDR1 LGHDT and CDR2 YNNKEL come from the germline V gene (reference sequence). This CDR3 spans 14 amino acids. The V end was cut by 2 bases, the J end by 3 bases, with 10 bases between. The CDR3 DNA reads as TGTGCCAGCAGCCAACGCGACAGAGACACTGAAGCTTTCTTT. Its protein is CASSQRDRDTEAFF.

The chain employs TRBV4-1 and TRBJ2-6; D may be TRBD2 (6 bases). CDR1 is MGHRA and CDR2 is YSYEKL in the germline V gene. The CDR3 is made up of 15 amino acids. V lost 4 bases to trimming and J lost 0 bases, with 7 bases between them. The CDR3 nucleotides read TGCGCCAGCAGCCCGGGGGTCTCTGGGGCCAACGTCCTGACTTTC. The encoded protein is CASSPGVSGANVLTF.

In its sample, this clone was seen once. The gene calls are TRBV4-3 and TRBJ2-2; maybe TRBD2 (7 bases). The CDR3 is made up of 16 amino acids. Between the trimmed V and J ends, which lost 1 base and 1 base, there was a span of 10 bases. From germline, CDR1 is LGHNA and CDR2 YSLEER. CDR3 protein: CASSQGGGRNTGELFF. The CDR3 DNA follows: TGCGCCAGCAGCCAAGGGGGGGGCAGGAACACCGGGGAGCTGTTTTTT.

The chain uses TRBV6-5 and TRBJ1-2, with D possibly being TRBD1 (5 bases). The CDR3 extends over 14 amino acids. Trimming removed 6 bases at V and 3 bases at J, with 14 bases between. Germline-derived CDR1 and CDR2 are MNHEY and SVGAGI. This CDR3 reads CASRWGEGDYGYTF. The CDR3 DNA follows: TGTGCCAGCAGGTGGGGGGAAGGCGACTATGGCTACACCTTC.

The chain links TRBV5-5 to TRBJ1-4, with D possibly TRBD1 on 6 matching bases. CDR3 length: 15 residues. Germline CDR1 and CDR2: SGHKS and YYEKEE (reference sequence). With 4 bases removed from V and 5 bases from J, the gap between germline ends came to 15 bases. CDR3 in amino acids: CASSPPNRANEKLFF. The CDR3 DNA reads TGTGCCAGCAGCCCACCGAACAGGGCGAATGAAAAACTGTTTTTT.

The chain joins TRBV3-1 (or the pseudogene TRBV3-2) to TRBJ1-4, with 7 nucleotides matching TRBD1. The V segment lost 4 bases and the J segment 6 bases; nucleotides outside the gene matches: 5. Germline V CDR1 and CDR2: LGHDT, YNNKEL (reference sequence). The CDR3 is 14 residues long. CDR3 sequence (DNA): TGTGCCAGCAGCCCTGGCAGGGGGGATGAAAAACTGTTTTTT. It encodes CASSPGRGDEKLFF.

The J gene is TRBJ2-1, the V gene TRBV7-9; 10 bases are a match to TRBD1. From germline, CDR1 is SEHNR and CDR2 FQNEAQ (reference sequence). This CDR3 spans 13 amino acids. Trimming took 5 bases from V and 7 from J; bases not matched to a gene: 2. This CDR3 is CASSVDRGNEQFF. The CDR3 DNA follows: TGTGCCAGCAGCGTGGACAGGGGGAATGAGCAGTTCTTC.

The CDR3 nucleotides read TGTGCCAGCAGCTTACTGGACAGGGGGGTAAACAATGAGCAGTTCTTC. Translation gives CASSLLDRGVNNEQFF. The rearrangement uses TRBV7-3 and TRBJ2-1, with 10 bases fitting TRBD1. Germline CDR1 and CDR2: SGHTA and FQGTGA. With V trimmed by 2 bases and J by 5 bases, 6 bases remained unmatched. The CDR3 consists of 16 residues. The entire variable domain, with the rest obtained from reference TRBV7-3 and TRBJ2-1, is as follows: GAGVSQTPSNKVTEKGKYVELRCDPISGHTALYWYRQSLGQGPEFLIYFQGTGAADDSGLPNDRFFAVRPEGSVSTLKIQRTERGDSAVYLCASSLLDRGVNNEQFFGPGTRLTVL.

V is TRBV30 and J is TRBJ1-2; TRBD1 matches at 7 bases. The CDR3 consists of 15 residues. The germline V gene encodes CDR1 GTSNPN and CDR2 SVGIG (reference sequence). The V and J ends lost 2 bases and 4 bases, in that order; junction bases with no gene match: 10. The DNA for the CDR3 is TGTGCCTGGAGTCCGGGGACAGCCGAGCTCTATGGCTACACCTTC. Protein sequence: CAWSPGTAELYGYTF.

The gene calls are TRBV11-2 and TRBJ2-4, with D uncertain. CDR3 size: 12 residues. Germline-derived CDR1 and CDR2 are SGHAT and FQNNGV. With 5 bases removed from V and 9 bases from J, the gap between germline ends came to 11 bases. The CDR3 sequence is CASSPGSGIQYF. CDR3 DNA: TGTGCCAGCAGCCCCGGGTCGGGCATTCAGTACTTC.

The V and J genes are TRBV12-5 and TRBJ2-7; TRBD2 aligns across 11 bases. The CDR3 runs 21 residues. V was pared by 1 base and J by 1 base, with 18 bases of the junction left unmatched. Germline CDR1 LGHNT, CDR2 FRNRAP. Here the CDR3 reads CASGLDPASGRSLKMSYEQYF. The CDR3 bases are TGTGCTAGTGGTTTGGACCCCGCTAGCGGGAGGTCGCTTAAAATGTCCTACGAGCAGTACTTC.

The chain joins TRBV5-1 to TRBJ1-4; D gene unclear. The CDR3 runs 15 residues. V dropped 0 bases and J dropped 0 bases, with 6 bases sitting between them. CDR1 SGHRS and CDR2 YFSETQ come from the germline V gene. This CDR3 reads CASSLAGATNEKLFF. As DNA, the CDR3 is TGCGCCAGCAGCTTGGCCGGTGCAACTAATGAAAAACTGTTTTTT.

The V call is TRBV14, the J call TRBJ2-1, with D possibly being TRBD1 (5 bases). V was shortened by 1 base and J by 9 bases, with 13 bases between the two germline ends. The CDR3 is 14 residues long. Germline V gives CDR1 SGHDN, CDR2 FVKESK. The CDR3 DNA reads TGTGCCAGCAGCCAAGCAGGGAACCACGTTGAGCAGTTCTTC. Translating it yields CASSQAGNHVEQFF.